Below, 17 T cell receptor beta chains from the same sample are listed, as sequenced in a study of cytomegalovirus exposure and HLA in healthy donors. PCR employed 60 Vbeta and 13 Jbeta primers. Repertoires were generated with immunoSEQ multiplex PCR, while TCRdb's copy carries only in-frame clones and drops some. The table lists 50,000 to 65,000 clones, just under 75% of them singletons. What was sequenced was PBMCs. All receptors come from a woman between 25 and 40 years old in good health and CMV-seronegative.

The V and J genes are TRBV12-5 and TRBJ2-7; 9 bases align to TRBD1. The germline V gene has CDR1 LGHNT and CDR2 FRNRAP. CDR3 length equals 16 residues. V shed 4 bases, J shed 4 bases, and the junction held 11 bases outside the gene matches. CDR3 coding DNA: TGTGCTAGTGGTTCCAACAGGGGGCCGGACCCGTACGAGCAGTACGTC. It translates to CASGSNRGPDPYEQYV.

The gene calls are TRBV4-2 and TRBJ1-4, with a tentative D call TRBD1 (6 bases). The V end was cut by 4 bases, the J end by 3 bases, with 21 bases between. Per the germline V gene, CDR1 is LGHNA and CDR2 is YNFKEQ. The CDR3 has 18 amino acids. The CDR3: CASSLTEAARGPNEKLFF. The CDR3 bases are TGTGCCAGCAGCCTCACGGAAGCCGCCAGGGGCCCTAATGAAAAACTGTTTTTT.

This chain connects TRBV29-1 to TRBJ1-4; D may be TRBD1 (5 bases). Trimming shortened V by 6 bases and J by 8 bases, and 19 bases separated the two germline ends. The CDR3 has 14 residues. CDR1 and CDR2 (germline): SQVTM, ANQGSEA. The CDR3 DNA sequence: TGCAGCGTGGAGGGACTCCGGCCCTCCGAAAAACTGTTTTTT. Protein product: CSVEGLRPSEKLFF.

The J gene is TRBJ2-5, the V gene TRBV7-2; 7 nucleotides align to TRBD1. Germline CDR1 SGHTA, CDR2 FQGNSA. The CDR3 extends over 16 amino acids. Trimming at V came to 9 bases and at J to 2 bases, leaving 15 bases not matched to a gene. The CDR3 bases are TGTGCCAGTACGGGACAGTTGGACTTCCGACAAGAGACCCAGTACTTC. Its translation is CASTGQLDFRQETQYF.

The genes are TRBV4-3 and TRBJ2-5; D may be TRBD2 (6 bases). V shed 0 bases and J shed 1 base, with 9 bases lying between them. There are 15 residues in the CDR3. Per the germline V gene, CDR1 is LGHNA and CDR2 is YSLEER. CDR3 residues: CASSQDRGLQETQYF. CDR3 in DNA: TGCGCCAGCAGCCAAGATCGGGGACTCCAAGAGACCCAGTACTTC.

The chain joins TRBV6-4 to TRBJ2-3; 8 positions agree with TRBD2. V lost 3 bases, J lost 3 bases, and 2 bases stayed unmatched. Looked up from germline, CDR1 is MRHNA and CDR2 is SNTAGT. The CDR3 is made up of 14 amino acids. CDR3 region: CASSEVAGTDTQYF. Here the CDR3 DNA reads TGTGCCAGCAGTGAAGTAGCGGGGACAGATACGCAGTATTTT.

In its sample, this clone was seen a few times. The rearrangement joins TRBV5-4 to TRBJ1-2, with no clear D. The CDR3 consists of 13 residues. The V gene lost 4 bases and the J gene lost 5 bases, with 12 bases spanning the gap. From germline, CDR1 is SGHNT and CDR2 YYREEE (reference sequence). The DNA for the CDR3 is TGTGCCAGCAGCCCTTACTACGCATATGGCTACACCTTC. Protein sequence: CASSPYYAYGYTF.

This chain joins TRBV14 and TRBJ1-2; TRBD1 matches 7 bases. V trimming: 0 bases; J trimming: 3 bases; junction bases outside the gene matches: 1. The CDR3 sequence is 14 residues long. CDR1 SGHDN and CDR2 FVKESK come from the germline V gene. The DNA for the CDR3 is TGTGCCAGCAGCCAAGACAGGGGGGACTATGGCTACACCTTC. This codes for CASSQDRGDYGYTF.

This chain connects TRBV27 to TRBJ1-1; TRBD1 matches 9 bases. This CDR3 comprises 14 residues. Trimming took 3 bases from V and 11 from J; bases not matched to a gene: 10. Germline CDR1 and CDR2: MNHEY and SMNVEV (reference sequence). CDR3 sequence reads: CASSFWGQGSDAFF. CDR3 coding DNA: TGTGCCAGCAGTTTTTGGGGACAGGGAAGCGACGCTTTCTTT.

The chain employs TRBV5-1 and TRBJ2-2; 9 bases agree with TRBD2. The length of the CDR3 is 16 residues. Germline V gene sequence: CDR1 SGHRS, CDR2 YFSETQ. Trimming cost V 4 bases and J 3 bases; bases outside gene matches: 7. The CDR3 DNA follows: TGCGCCAGCAGCCTCTCAGCGGGAGGCGACACCGGGGAGCTGTTTTTT. Protein sequence: CASSLSAGGDTGELFF. Full variable domain (rest looked up from reference TRBV5-1 and TRBJ2-2): KAGVTQTPRYLIKTRGQQVTLSCSPISGHRSVSWYQQTPGQGLQFLFEYFSETQRNKGNFPGRFSGRQFSNSRSEMNVSTLELGDSALYLCASSLSAGGDTGELFFGEGSRLTVL.

V gene TRBV6-5 combines with J gene TRBJ2-1; D perhaps matches TRBD1 (6 bases). Trimming removed 5 bases from V and 3 bases from J, with 14 bases in between. Per the germline V gene, CDR1 is MNHEY and CDR2 is SVGAGI. This CDR3 spans 15 amino acids. The CDR3 DNA is TGTGCCAGCAGTCGACAGGCAAACCGCTACAATGAGCAGTTCTTC. Its protein product is CASSRQANRYNEQFF.

This clone has just a few counts. The chain recombines TRBV5-6 with TRBJ2-1; TRBD1 matches at 12 bases. V lost 2 bases to trimming and J lost 7 bases; unmatched junction nucleotides: 7. This CDR3 comprises 16 residues. Germline CDR1 SGHDT, CDR2 YYEEEE. This CDR3 reads CASSFPPGQGANEQFF. CDR3 nucleotides: TGTGCCAGCAGCTTCCCGCCGGGACAGGGGGCGAATGAGCAGTTCTTC.

This clone was found once. The chain links TRBV19 to TRBJ2-3; TRBD2 matches 7 bases. This CDR3 region has 15 residues. V dropped 9 bases and J dropped 3; count of bases not matched to a gene: 12. Germline CDR1 and CDR2: LNHDA and SQIVND (reference sequence). In nucleotides, the CDR3 is TGTGCCAGCAGAACTAGCGCGGGGGAGACAGATACGCAGTATTTT. The encoded protein is CASRTSAGETDTQYF.

The chain couples TRBV6-5 to TRBJ2-5, with a possible D match to TRBD1 (6 bases). Germline values: CDR1 MNHEY, CDR2 SVGAGI. Deletions cut 0 bases from V and 5 bases from J, with 16 bases between. The CDR3 consists of 16 residues. Written as DNA, the CDR3 is TGTGCCAGCAGTTACTCGGAACAGGGAATGTGGGAGACCCAGTACTTC. The encoded protein is CASSYSEQGMWETQYF.

The V gene is TRBV4-1, the J gene TRBJ2-2; D perhaps matches TRBD1 (6 bases). CDR3 length: 19 amino acids. Germline CDR1 is MGHRA and CDR2 is YSYEKL. V shed 4 bases and J shed 9 bases, with 30 bases lying between them. Written as DNA, the CDR3 is TGCGCCAGCAGCCCAGGGGAGTCGGGACCAGATCTCACCGGGTGGGAGCTGTTTTTT. It translates to CASSPGESGPDLTGWELFF.

In its sample, this clone was seen a few times. The V call is TRBV2, the J call TRBJ2-5, with D unresolved. TRBJ2-7 explains the end of the DNA better; the J call may be wrong. This CDR3 is built from 12 residues. The germline CDR1 and CDR2 sequences are SNHLY and FYNNEI. CDR3 bases: TGTGCCAGCAGTGAGAGCTCCTACGAGCAGTACTTC. As protein: CASSESSYEQYF.

In this sample, this clone turned up a few times. The chain combines TRBV5-1 with TRBJ2-7, with TRBD2 identical over 8 bases. The CDR3 is 14 residues long. Germline lookup yields CDR1 SGHRS and CDR2 YFSETQ. Trimming took 2 bases from V and 6 from J; bases not matched to a gene: 7. In DNA form, the CDR3 reads TGCGCCAGCAGCTTCACTAGCGGCGGTATCGAGCAGTACTTC. Translation gives CASSFTSGGIEQYF.